These 20 T cell receptor beta chains share one sample of origin, sequenced in a study of cytomegalovirus exposure and HLA in healthy donors. This PCR relied on a set of 60 Vbeta primers and 13 Jbeta primers. TCRdb's copy holds only in-frame clones and misses some; the assay was immunoSEQ multiplex PCR. This repertoire shows around 85,000 clones, roughly 78% found once; its top ten account for about 7.3%. Sample: PBMCs. These receptors came from a man aged 25 to 45 in good health and CMV-seronegative.

This clone was detected only a few times. J is TRBJ1-1 and V is TRBV6-1; 9 bases agree with TRBD1. Germline CDR1 MNHNS, CDR2 SASEGT. The CDR3 consists of 15 residues. Trimming took 6 bases from V and 5 from J; bases not matched to a gene: 10. The CDR3, as DNA: TGTGCCAGCAGAGAACAGGGGGCGATTGGAACTGAAGCTTTCTTT. Translated: CASREQGAIGTEAFF.

The chain employs TRBV7-9 and TRBJ2-2, with a possible D match to TRBD1 (6 bases). The germline V gene encodes CDR1 SEHNR and CDR2 FQNEAQ (reference sequence). The CDR3 extends over 15 amino acids. With 6 bases removed from V and 6 bases from J, the gap between germline ends came to 17 bases. CDR3 nucleotides: TGTGCCAGCAGACCCAGCGTTGGGGGCGCCGGGGAGCTGTTTTTT. Its protein product is CASRPSVGGAGELFF.

The chain is built from TRBV7-2 and TRBJ1-5, with TRBD1 matching 7 bases. With 4 bases clipped from V and 2 bases from J, the junction kept 8 bases outside the gene matches. The CDR3 is 16 amino acids. Germline V gene lookup returns CDR1 SGHTA and CDR2 FQGNSA. DNA of the CDR3: TGTGCCAGCAGCTCCCGGACAGGCCCCGGCAATCAGCCCCAGCATTTT. It encodes CASSSRTGPGNQPQHF.

On this clone itself: The junction and the germline gene differ at one end; a read error may be behind it. Within the sample, other DNA sequences also encode this same CDR3. The chain carries TRBV7-9 and TRBJ1-1; 9 nucleotides match TRBD1. The length of the CDR3 is 14 residues. Germline V gene sequence: CDR1 SEHNR, CDR2 FQNEAQ (reference sequence). The CDR3 sequence: CASSRNRGRTEAFF. As DNA, the CDR3 is TGCGCCAGCAGCCGAAACAGGGGGCGAACTGAAGCTTTCTTT.

The V and J genes are TRBV5-1 and TRBJ2-7; D is possibly TRBD2 (5 bases). The CDR3 has 16 amino acids. Looked up from germline, CDR1 is SGHRS and CDR2 is YFSETQ. The V end lost 0 bases, the J end lost 4 bases, and 17 bases lay between the germline ends. CDR3 amino acids: CASSLVSGSGPYEQYF. CDR3 DNA sequence: TGCGCCAGCAGCTTGGTCTCGGGAAGTGGGCCTTACGAGCAGTACTTC.

The J gene is TRBJ2-3, the V gene TRBV9; 8 positions match TRBD2. With V trimmed by 0 bases and J by 3 bases, 9 bases remained unmatched. This CDR3 is built from 17 residues. Germline CDR1 is SGDLS and CDR2 is YYNGEE. The CDR3 sequence is CASSVDGSGVGTDTQYF. CDR3 sequence (DNA): TGTGCCAGCAGCGTAGACGGTAGCGGGGTTGGAACAGATACGCAGTATTTT.

The chain joins TRBV4-2 to TRBJ1-3, with D possibly TRBD1 on 5 matching bases. The CDR3 has 18 amino acids. Germline-derived CDR1 and CDR2 are LGHNA and YNFKEQ. Between the trimmed V and J ends, which lost 1 base and 1 base, there was a span of 17 bases. The CDR3 nucleotides are TGTGCCAGCAGCCAAGTGCAGGGAGGTGTAGGTTCTGGAAACACCATATATTTT. It yields the protein CASSQVQGGVGSGNTIYF.

This clone has more than one count but fewer than ten. In DNA form, the CDR3 reads TGTGCCTGGAGTGCCTCAGACAGGGGGCAGTACGAGCAGTACTTC. Residues: CAWSASDRGQYEQYF. V and J are TRBV30 and TRBJ2-7; 10 bases line up with TRBD1. CDR1 and CDR2 (germline): GTSNPN, SVGIG (reference sequence). V shed 1 base and J 4 bases; nucleotides not matched to a gene: 7. CDR3 length: 15 amino acids. The whole variable domain, remainder taken from reference TRBV30 and TRBJ2-7, is SQTIHQWPATLVQPVGSPLSLECTVEGTSNPNLYWYRQAAGRGLQLLFYSVGIGQISSEVPQNLSASRPQDRQFILSSKKLLLSDSGFYLCAWSASDRGQYEQYFGPGTRLTVT.

The sample holds a few counts of this clone. The chain combines TRBV5-1 with TRBJ2-1, with 8 bases lining up with TRBD2. The CDR3 sequence is 15 residues long. Trimming cost V 0 bases and J 5 bases; bases outside gene matches: 4. CDR1 is SGHRS, CDR2 YFSETQ, per germline. The CDR3 DNA reads TGCGCCAGCAGCTTGGAGCGGGAGCTCCACAATGAGCAGTTCTTC. Protein product: CASSLERELHNEQFF.

This clone appeared once. V and J are TRBV6-1 and TRBJ1-2, with a tentative D call TRBD1 (6 bases). Per germline, CDR1 MNHNS and CDR2 SASEGT. The CDR3 has 17 residues. V lost 2 bases to trimming and J lost 8 bases, with 24 bases between them. CDR3 sequence reads: CASSEFGVGNRAGGYTF. The CDR3 DNA reads as TGTGCCAGCAGTGAATTTGGGGTTGGTAACAGGGCAGGAGGCTACACCTTC.

This clone was counted between two and nine times. The chain employs TRBV5-1 and TRBJ2-5; 11 bases agree with TRBD2. CDR1 SGHRS and CDR2 YFSETQ come from the germline V gene. The CDR3 runs to 15 residues. Trimming at V came to 2 bases and at J to 1 base, leaving 1 base not matched to a gene. In DNA form, the CDR3 reads TGCGCCAGCAGCTTCCTAGCGGGGGGCCAAGAGACCCAGTACTTC. Its protein is CASSFLAGGQETQYF.

The chain couples TRBV19 to TRBJ1-3; D is perhaps TRBD1 (5 bases). The CDR3 is made up of 18 amino acids. Germline loops: CDR1 LNHDA, CDR2 SQIVND (reference sequence). Trimming took 5 bases from V and 1 from J, leaving 21 bases between them. CDR3 DNA sequence: TGTGCCAGTAGTGTAACCGGCAGGGAGGGTAGATCTGGAAACACCATATATTTT. Encoded protein: CASSVTGREGRSGNTIYF. The full variable domain, completed using reference TRBV19 and TRBJ1-3, is DGGITQSPKYLFRKEGQNVTLSCEQNLNHDAMYWYRQDPGQGLRLIYYSQIVNDFQKGDIAEGYSVSREKKESFPLTVTSAQKNPTAFYLCASSVTGREGRSGNTIYFGEGSWLTVV.

V is TRBV7-9 and J is TRBJ1-1; no firm D call. Trimming shortened V by 3 bases and J by 6 bases, and 11 bases separated the two germline ends. Germline V CDR1 and CDR2: SEHNR, FQNEAQ (reference sequence). The CDR3 length is 13 residues. CDR3 protein: CASSFTIPPEAFF. The CDR3 bases are TGTGCCAGCAGCTTTACTATCCCCCCTGAAGCTTTCTTT.

The chain employs TRBV11-2 and TRBJ2-3; 10 nucleotides align to TRBD2. Germline-derived CDR1 and CDR2 are SGHAT and FQNNGV. The CDR3 has 14 amino acids. Trimming cost V 5 bases and J 6 bases; bases outside gene matches: 5. CDR3 amino acids: CASSKLAGRDTQYF. The CDR3 region has the DNA TGTGCCAGCAGCAAACTAGCGGGAAGGGATACGCAGTATTTT.

The V gene is TRBV30, the J gene TRBJ2-1; D might be TRBD2 (6 bases). Germline loops: CDR1 GTSNPN, CDR2 SVGIG (reference sequence). The V and J ends lost 2 bases and 12 bases respectively, with 20 bases between them. The CDR3 is 14 amino acids. For the CDR3, the DNA is TGTGCCTGGAGTTCCCCGGCGGGAAGGAGTGGGCAGTTCTTC. Protein product: CAWSSPAGRSGQFF.

The chain combines TRBV29-1 with TRBJ2-3, with a weak D call TRBD1 (5 bases). The CDR3 covers 13 residues. Germline V gives CDR1 SQVTM, CDR2 ANQGSEA. Trimming removed 7 bases at V and 5 bases at J, with 16 bases between. CDR3 DNA sequence: TGCAGCGCTCACCCTATAGGGGTAGATACGCAGTATTTT. This sequence encodes CSAHPIGVDTQYF.

V and J are TRBV7-9 and TRBJ2-3; 10 positions match TRBD1. The trim removed 5 bases at V and 1 base at J, leaving 6 bases unmatched. CDR1 and CDR2 from the germline V gene are SEHNR and FQNEAQ (reference sequence). CDR3 size: 16 residues. As DNA, the CDR3 is TGTGCCAGCAGCGTGGGACAGGGGATGGGCACAGATACGCAGTATTTT. Protein sequence: CASSVGQGMGTDTQYF.

The rearrangement joins TRBV19 to TRBJ2-2, with 10 nucleotides matching TRBD2. The germline V gene has CDR1 LNHDA and CDR2 SQIVND (reference sequence). After removal of 5 bases from V and 1 base from J, the junction contained 10 bases not matched to a gene. The CDR3 contains 18 residues. The CDR3 region is CASSAQRLAGGNTGELFF. The CDR3 DNA is TGTGCCAGTAGTGCCCAACGTTTAGCGGGGGGGAACACCGGGGAGCTGTTTTTT.

The rearrangement links TRBV5-8 to TRBJ1-5; D is ambiguous. V lost 4 bases to trimming and J lost 7 bases, with 18 bases between them. In germline, CDR1 is SGHTS, CDR2 YDEGEE. This CDR3 comprises 15 residues. The CDR3 coding sequence is TGTGCCAGCAGCACCCCCGGGGTCCCTGGCCAGCCCCAGCATTTT. Its translation is CASSTPGVPGQPQHF.

This clone was found a few times. The gene calls are TRBV11-2 and TRBJ1-4; possibly TRBD1 for D (6 bases). This CDR3 region has 13 residues. Looked up from germline, CDR1 is SGHAT and CDR2 is FQNNGV. V lost 7 bases, J lost 7 bases, and 13 bases lay in between. This CDR3 is CASTQRGGEKLFF. CDR3 DNA: TGTGCCAGCACCCAGAGAGGGGGTGAAAAACTGTTTTTT.